This T cell receptor (beta chain) was retrieved from a study of blood T cell repertoires in COVID-19. Source study methods: Scientists estimated how many nucleated cells there were by amplifying reference gene primers. Some clones are missing from TCRdb's copy, which holds only in-frame ones; the method was immunoSEQ multiplex PCR. Clone size and V and J calls were adopted from that table, with D and trimming inferred from the DNA. The sample has 50,000 to 65,000 clones; more than 75% are singletons. The CDR3 has 14 residues. CDR1 is LNHNV, CDR2 YYDKDF, per germline (reference sequence). V dropped 2 bases and J dropped 4; count of bases not matched to a gene: 3. This clone was counted only a few times.

The sample taken for sequencing was peripheral blood. The J gene is TRBJ1-2, the V gene TRBV15, with 8 bases fitting TRBD1. The TCR comes from a middle-aged man with active COVID-19. DNA for the CDR3: TGTGCCACCAGCAGAAACAGGGGGATCTATGGCTACACCTTC. It codes for CATSRNRGIYGYTF. Combining the CDR3 with reference TRBV15 and TRBJ1-2 gives the whole variable domain DAMVIQNPRYQVTQFGKPVTLSCSQTLNHNVMYWYQQKSSQAPKLLFHYYDKDFNNEADTPDNFQSRRPNTSFCFLDIRSPGLGDTAMYLCATSRNRGIYGYTFGSGTRLTVV.